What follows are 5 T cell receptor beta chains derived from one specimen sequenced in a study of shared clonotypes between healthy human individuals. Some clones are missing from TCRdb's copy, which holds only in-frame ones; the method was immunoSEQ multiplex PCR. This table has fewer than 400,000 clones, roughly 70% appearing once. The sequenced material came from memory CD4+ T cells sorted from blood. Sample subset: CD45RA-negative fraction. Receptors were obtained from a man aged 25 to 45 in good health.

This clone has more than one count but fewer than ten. The CDR3 region is CASSLTGSADTQYF. The CDR3 nucleotides read TGTGCCAGCAGCTTAACAGGATCCGCAGATACGCAGTATTTT. This sequence joins TRBV11-2 and TRBJ2-3; the D gene is possibly TRBD1 (5 bases). The ends were cut back, 2 bases at V and 4 bases at J, with 10 bases in the middle. The CDR3 runs 14 residues. Germline CDR1 SGHAT, CDR2 FQNNGV.

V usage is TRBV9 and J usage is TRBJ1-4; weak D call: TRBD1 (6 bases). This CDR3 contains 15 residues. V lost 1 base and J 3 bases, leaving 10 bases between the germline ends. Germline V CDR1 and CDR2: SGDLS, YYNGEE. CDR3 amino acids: CASSVLGTPNEKLFF. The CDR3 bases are TGTGCCAGCAGCGTATTGGGGACACCTAATGAAAAACTGTTTTTT.

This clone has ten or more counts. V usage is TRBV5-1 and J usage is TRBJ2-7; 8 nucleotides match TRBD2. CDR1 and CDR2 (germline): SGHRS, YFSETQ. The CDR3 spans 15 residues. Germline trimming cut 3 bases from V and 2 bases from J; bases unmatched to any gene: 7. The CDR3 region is CASSYDSGTAYEQYF. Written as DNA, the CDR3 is TGCGCCAGCAGCTATGATAGCGGGACCGCCTACGAGCAGTACTTC.

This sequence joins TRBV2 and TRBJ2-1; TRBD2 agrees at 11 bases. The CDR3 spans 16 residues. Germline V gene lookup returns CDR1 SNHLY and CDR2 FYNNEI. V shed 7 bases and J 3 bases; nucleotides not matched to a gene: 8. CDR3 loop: CASKQLLAGDYNEQFF. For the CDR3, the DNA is TGTGCCAGCAAGCAGTTACTAGCGGGGGACTACAATGAGCAGTTCTTC. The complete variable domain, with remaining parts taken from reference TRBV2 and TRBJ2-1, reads EPEVTQTPSHQVTQMGQEVILRCVPISNHLYFYWYRQILGQKVEFLVSFYNNEISEKSEIFDDQFSVERPDGSNFTLKIRSTKLEDSAMYFCASKQLLAGDYNEQFFGPGTRLTVL.

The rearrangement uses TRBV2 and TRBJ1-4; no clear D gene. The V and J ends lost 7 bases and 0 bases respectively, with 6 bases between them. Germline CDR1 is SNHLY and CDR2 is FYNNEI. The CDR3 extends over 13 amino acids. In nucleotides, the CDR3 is TGTGCCAGCACAGTCCCAACTAATGAAAAACTGTTTTTT. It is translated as CASTVPTNEKLFF.